The clone carrying this T cell receptor (beta chain) was seen only a few times. The sample originates from a study of T-cell reconstitution after alpha-beta-depleted transplantation in children. Preparing the TCRbeta library involved the use of unique molecular identifiers. TCRdb processed the PCR reads anew with MiXCR; each CDR3 protein has one entry. The repertoire consists of about 410,000 distinct CDR3 sequences, with roughly 20% occurring once and the leading ten covering around 4%. The CDR3 totals 14 residues. The germline CDR1 and CDR2 sequences are DFQATT and SNEGSKA (reference sequence). V shed 3 bases, J shed 3 bases, and the junction held 3 bases outside the gene matches.

The chain links TRBV20-1 to TRBJ2-3; 10 positions agree with TRBD2. The sequence came from a human donor who donated a stem cell graft to a child with acute myeloid leukemia. Sequences were derived from PBMCs from the stem cell graft donor, sampled from the stem cell graft. The CDR3 DNA sequence: TGCAGTGCTAGGGCGGGACTAGCGACAGATACGCAGTATTTT. The encoded protein is CSARAGLATDTQYF.